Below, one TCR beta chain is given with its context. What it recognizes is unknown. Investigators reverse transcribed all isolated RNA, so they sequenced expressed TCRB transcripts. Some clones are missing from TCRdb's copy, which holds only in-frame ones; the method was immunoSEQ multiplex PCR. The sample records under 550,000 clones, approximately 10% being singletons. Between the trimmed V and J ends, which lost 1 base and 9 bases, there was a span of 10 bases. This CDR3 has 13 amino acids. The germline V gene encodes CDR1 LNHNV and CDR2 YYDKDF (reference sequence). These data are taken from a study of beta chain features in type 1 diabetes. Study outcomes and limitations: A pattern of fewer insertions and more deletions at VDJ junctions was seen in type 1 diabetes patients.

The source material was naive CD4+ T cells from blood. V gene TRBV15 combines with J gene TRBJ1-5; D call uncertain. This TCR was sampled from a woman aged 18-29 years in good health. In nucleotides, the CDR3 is TGTGCCACCAGCAGAGGGGCGATGAGGCCCCAGCATTTT. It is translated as CATSRGAMRPQHF.